A selection of T cell receptor beta chains follows, all from one sample in a study of beta chain features in type 1 diabetes. Method: immunoSEQ multiplex PCR; TCRdb's copy keeps in-frame clones and lacks some. The table records 200,000 to 250,000 clones, 16% of them present only once. The sequenced sample consisted of naive CD4+ T cells from blood. The source is a man aged 25-45 years with type 1 diabetes. CDR3s include the opening cysteine and the closing phenylalanine or tryptophan. Each record gives: J gene, clone size, D gene, V gene, CDR3 DNA, CDR3 protein. A D gene is named only where the DNA matches it firmly. Only part of the rows carry a size: once, few, many, or a class if the clone is expanded.

TRBJ2-7	few	.	TRBV27	TGTGCCAGCAGCCCCCGGACAGGGAGGGATTACGAGCAGTACTTC	CASSPRTGRDYEQYF
TRBJ2-7	few	TRBD1	TRBV29-1	TGCAGCGTCTCAGCCGGGACAGGGGACTACGAGCAGTACTTC	CSVSAGTGDYEQYF
TRBJ1-4	few	.	TRBV30	TGTGCCTGGAGTACTCAGACAGTGCTGTTTTTT	CAWSTQTVLFF
TRBJ1-5	few	TRBD1	TRBV29-1	TGCAGCGTTTCCGGGACAGGGAGCTTCGATCAGCCCCAGCATTTT	CSVSGTGSFDQPQHF
TRBJ2-6	.	TRBD1	TRBV6-6	TGTGCCAGCAGTCCGCAGGGGGCTGGGGCCAACGTCCTGACTTTC	CASSPQGAGANVLTF
TRBJ2-1	few	TRBD2	TRBV5-1	TGCGCCAGCAGTCTTGTAGAAGCGGGAGACAATGAGCAGTTCTTC	CASSLVEAGDNEQFF
TRBJ2-5	.	TRBD1	TRBV4-1	TGCGCCAGCAGCCATCGGACCTGGACAGGGAATCAAGAGACCCAGTACTTC	CASSHRTWTGNQETQYF
TRBJ2-5	.	.	TRBV7-2	TGTGCCAGCAGCCCCGGCAGGAGGGAGACCCAGTACTTC	CASSPGRRETQYF
TRBJ2-3	few	TRBD1	TRBV28	TGTGCCAGCAGTTCAGTCCCGGGACAGCCTAGCACAGATACGCAGTATTTT	CASSSVPGQPSTDTQYF
TRBJ2-5	.	TRBD2	TRBV29-1	TGCAGCGTCCAGACTAGCGGAGGAGAGACCCAGTACTTC	CSVQTSGGETQYF
TRBJ2-1	.	.	TRBV7-2	TGTGCCAGCAGCTACCTCGCGGGTGAGCAGTTCTTC	CASSYLAGEQFF
TRBJ2-3	few	.	TRBV14	TGTGCCAGCAGCCGAGGAGTAGGGGCGCAGTATTTT	CASSRGVGAQYF
TRBJ2-1	.	.	TRBV5-4	TGTGCCAGCAGCTTTTATTCCAATGAGCAGTTCTTC	CASSFYSNEQFF
TRBJ2-4	few	.	TRBV9	TGTGCCAGCAGCGTAGCGGACAGATCCCCTCCCGCTCAGTACTTC	CASSVADRSPPAQYF
TRBJ2-1	.	.	TRBV30	TGTGCCTGGACTCCGGGGGCCAATGAGCAGTTCTTC	CAWTPGANEQFF
TRBJ2-5	few	.	TRBV28	TGTGCCAGCAGTCTGGGACTGCAAGAGACCCAGTACTTC	CASSLGLQETQYF
TRBJ2-7	.	.	TRBV29-1	TGCAGCGCCGAGACAGGATCCTACGAGCAGTACTTC	CSAETGSYEQYF
TRBJ2-7	.	.	TRBV29-1	TGCAGCGTTGCCCTCACCTACGAGCAGTACTTC	CSVALTYEQYF
TRBJ2-7	few	.	TRBV25-1	TGTGCCAGCAGTGAGTGGACAGCATACGAGCAGTACTTC	CASSEWTAYEQYF
TRBJ2-5	.	.	TRBV6-1	TGTGCCAGCAGTTTCAGTGGAGAGACCCAGTACTTC	CASSFSGETQYF
TRBJ2-6	.	.	TRBV27	TGTGCCAGCAGGGAGGCTGGGGCCAACGTCCTGACTTTC	CASREAGANVLTF
TRBJ2-3	few	.	TRBV7-2	TGTGCCAGCAGCCCAGGGGTTAGCACAGATACGCAGTATTTT	CASSPGVSTDTQYF
TRBJ2-7	.	TRBD1	TRBV27	TGTGCCAGCAGTTTTTCGACAGGGGGCGAATCTGGGCAGTACTTC	CASSFSTGGESGQYF
TRBJ2-3	few	.	TRBV7-2	TGTGCCAGCAGCTTAGAGTATAGCACAGATACGCAGTATTTT	CASSLEYSTDTQYF
TRBJ1-1	.	.	TRBV29-1	TGCAGCGTCGCCCGTGAGGTCGCTGAAGCTTTCTTT	CSVAREVAEAFF
TRBJ1-2	.	.	TRBV7-9	TGTGCCAGCAGCTTAGGCGTAGGGGACTACACCTTC	CASSLGVGDYTF
TRBJ2-1	few	.	TRBV7-2	TGTGCCAGCAGGAAAACTTACGCAGGGGAGGAGTTCTTC	CASRKTYAGEEFF
TRBJ2-5	few	TRBD2	TRBV29-1	TGCAGCGGTAGCGGGAGAGGTCTTCAAGGGGCCCAGTACTTC	CSGSGRGLQGAQYF
TRBJ1-1	few	.	TRBV5-4	TGTGCCAGCAGCTTGGACACCAACACTGAAGCTTTCTTT	CASSLDTNTEAFF
TRBJ1-1	few	.	TRBV9	TGTGCCAGCAGCGTAGGGGGGAATCGGAACACTGAAGCTTTCTTT	CASSVGGNRNTEAFF
TRBJ1-2	.	.	TRBV5-1	TGCGCCAGCAGCTTTGAGAACTATGGCTACACCTTC	CASSFENYGYTF
TRBJ2-2	few	TRBD2	TRBV29-1	TGCAGCGCCACAACTAGCGGGATGAACACCGGGGAGCTGTTTTTT	CSATTSGMNTGELFF
TRBJ2-7	.	.	TRBV7-9	TGTGCCAGCAGCTTAGAAGAGGGGCTCGAGCAGTACTTC	CASSLEEGLEQYF
TRBJ1-4	few	.	TRBV15	TGTGCCACCAGCAGAGACAGGGTACTCGAAAAACTGTTTTTT	CATSRDRVLEKLFF
TRBJ2-2	few	.	TRBV7-8	TGTGCCAGCAGCTTAGTCGAGGTCACCGGGGAGCTGTTTTTT	CASSLVEVTGELFF
TRBJ2-1	few	TRBD2	TRBV5-6	TGTGCCAGCAGCTTGGCCGAGCAGCGGGAGTACAATGAGCAGTTCTTC	CASSLAEQREYNEQFF
TRBJ1-1	few	.	TRBV2	TGTGCCAGCAGCTCATGGAGGAGCACTGAAGCTTTCTTT	CASSSWRSTEAFF
TRBJ1-5	.	.	TRBV29-1	TGCAGCGCGAAAAATAGCAATCAGCCCCAGCATTTT	CSAKNSNQPQHF
TRBJ2-3	few	.	TRBV7-2	TGTGCCAGCGGCAGGTTTGCTAGCACAGATACGCAGTATTTT	CASGRFASTDTQYF
TRBJ2-7	.	.	TRBV28	TGTGCCAGCAGCCGGACCTACGAGCAGTACTTC	CASSRTYEQYF